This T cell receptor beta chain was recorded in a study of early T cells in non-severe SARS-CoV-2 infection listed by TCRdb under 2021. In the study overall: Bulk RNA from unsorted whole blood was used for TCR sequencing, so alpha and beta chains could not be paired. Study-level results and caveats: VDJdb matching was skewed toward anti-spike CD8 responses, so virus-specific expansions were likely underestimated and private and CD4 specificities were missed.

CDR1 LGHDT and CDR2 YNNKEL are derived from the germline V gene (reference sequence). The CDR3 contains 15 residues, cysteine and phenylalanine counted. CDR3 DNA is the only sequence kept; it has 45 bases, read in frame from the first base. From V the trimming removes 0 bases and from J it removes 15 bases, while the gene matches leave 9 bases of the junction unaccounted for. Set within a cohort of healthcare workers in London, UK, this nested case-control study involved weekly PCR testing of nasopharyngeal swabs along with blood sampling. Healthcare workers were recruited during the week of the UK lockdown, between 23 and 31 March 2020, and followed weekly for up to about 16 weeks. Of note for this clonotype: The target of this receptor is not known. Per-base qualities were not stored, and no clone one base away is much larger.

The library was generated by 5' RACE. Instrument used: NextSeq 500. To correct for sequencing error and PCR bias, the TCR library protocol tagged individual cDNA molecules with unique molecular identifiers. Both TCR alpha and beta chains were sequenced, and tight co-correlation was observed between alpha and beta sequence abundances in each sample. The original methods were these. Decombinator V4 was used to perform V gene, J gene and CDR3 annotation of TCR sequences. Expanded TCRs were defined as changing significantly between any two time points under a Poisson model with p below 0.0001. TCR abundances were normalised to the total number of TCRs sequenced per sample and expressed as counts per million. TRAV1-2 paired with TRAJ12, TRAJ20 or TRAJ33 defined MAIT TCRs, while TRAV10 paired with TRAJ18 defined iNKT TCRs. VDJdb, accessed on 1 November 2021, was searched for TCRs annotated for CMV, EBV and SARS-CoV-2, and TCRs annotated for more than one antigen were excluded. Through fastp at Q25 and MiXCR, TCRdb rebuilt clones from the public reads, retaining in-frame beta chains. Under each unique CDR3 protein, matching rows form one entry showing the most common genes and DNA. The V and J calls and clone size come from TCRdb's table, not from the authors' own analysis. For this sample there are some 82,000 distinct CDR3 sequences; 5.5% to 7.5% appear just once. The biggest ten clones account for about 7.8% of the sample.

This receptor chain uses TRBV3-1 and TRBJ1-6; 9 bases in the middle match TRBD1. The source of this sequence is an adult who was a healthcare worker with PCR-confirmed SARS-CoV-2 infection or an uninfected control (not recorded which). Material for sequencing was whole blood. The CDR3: CASSQEWDRVSRLHF. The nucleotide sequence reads TGTGCCAGCAGCCAAGAATGGGACAGGGTTTCGCGCCTCCACTTT. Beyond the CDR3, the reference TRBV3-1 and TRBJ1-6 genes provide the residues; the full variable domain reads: DTAVSQTPKYLVTQMGNDKSIKCEQNLGHDTMYWYKQDSKKFLKIMFSYNNKELIINETVPNRFSPKSPDKAHLNLHINSLELGDSAVYFCASSQEWDRVSRLHFGNGTRLTVT.